This is a list of T cell receptor beta chains from one sample in a study of shared clonotypes between healthy human individuals. Repertoires were generated with immunoSEQ multiplex PCR, while TCRdb's copy carries only in-frame clones and drops some. The sample contains around 2.1 million clones, about 93% of which appear only once. The source material was naive CD8+ T cells from PBMCs. These receptors were taken from a man in his late teens or twenties in good health. Some clones in this sample may be carry-over from other donors' samples. Each CDR3 is given with its conserved first and last residue.

v_gene,CDR3aa
TRBV19,CATLSYTGEAFF
TRBV2,CASSELAAYEQYF
TRBV9,CASSSPYFDRNTIYF
TRBV29-1,CSVEPQGAGEQYF
TRBV4-3,CASSQGDPINEQFF
TRBV28,CASGNPSWGSSGNTIYF
TRBV2,CAILGEGGTEAFF
TRBV10-3,CAISDYGTGTTGELFF
TRBV9,CASSEPRTGTGYGYTF
TRBV7-8,CASSLQGRNQPQHF
TRBV27,CASSLRLAWEQFF
TRBV7-9,CASHGVGKSDGYTF